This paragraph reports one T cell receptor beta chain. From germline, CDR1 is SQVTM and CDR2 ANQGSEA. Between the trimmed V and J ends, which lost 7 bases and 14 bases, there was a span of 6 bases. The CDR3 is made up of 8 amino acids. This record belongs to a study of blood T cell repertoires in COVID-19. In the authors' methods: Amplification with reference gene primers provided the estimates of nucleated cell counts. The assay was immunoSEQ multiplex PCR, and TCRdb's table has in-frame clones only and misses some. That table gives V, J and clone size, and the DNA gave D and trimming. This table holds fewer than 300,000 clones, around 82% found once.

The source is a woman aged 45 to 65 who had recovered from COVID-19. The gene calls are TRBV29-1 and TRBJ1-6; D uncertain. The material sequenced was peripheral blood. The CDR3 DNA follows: TGCAGCGGTCAGGCCCTCCACTTT. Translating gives CSGQALHF.